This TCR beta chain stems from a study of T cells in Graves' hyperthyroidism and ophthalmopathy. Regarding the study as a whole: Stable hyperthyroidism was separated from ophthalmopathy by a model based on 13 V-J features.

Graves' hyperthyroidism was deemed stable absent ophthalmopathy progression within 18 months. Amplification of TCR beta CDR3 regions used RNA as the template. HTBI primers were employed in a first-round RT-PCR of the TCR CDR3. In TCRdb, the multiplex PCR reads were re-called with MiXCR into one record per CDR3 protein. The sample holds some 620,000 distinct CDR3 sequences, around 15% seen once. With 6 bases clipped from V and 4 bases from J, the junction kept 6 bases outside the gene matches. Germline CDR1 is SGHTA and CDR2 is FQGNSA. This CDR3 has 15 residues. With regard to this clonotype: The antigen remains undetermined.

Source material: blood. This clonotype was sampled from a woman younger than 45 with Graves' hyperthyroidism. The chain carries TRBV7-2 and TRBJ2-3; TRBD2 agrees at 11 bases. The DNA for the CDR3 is TGTGCCAGCAGTAAGACTAGCGGGGCTGCAGATACGCAGTATTTT. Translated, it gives CASSKTSGAADTQYF.